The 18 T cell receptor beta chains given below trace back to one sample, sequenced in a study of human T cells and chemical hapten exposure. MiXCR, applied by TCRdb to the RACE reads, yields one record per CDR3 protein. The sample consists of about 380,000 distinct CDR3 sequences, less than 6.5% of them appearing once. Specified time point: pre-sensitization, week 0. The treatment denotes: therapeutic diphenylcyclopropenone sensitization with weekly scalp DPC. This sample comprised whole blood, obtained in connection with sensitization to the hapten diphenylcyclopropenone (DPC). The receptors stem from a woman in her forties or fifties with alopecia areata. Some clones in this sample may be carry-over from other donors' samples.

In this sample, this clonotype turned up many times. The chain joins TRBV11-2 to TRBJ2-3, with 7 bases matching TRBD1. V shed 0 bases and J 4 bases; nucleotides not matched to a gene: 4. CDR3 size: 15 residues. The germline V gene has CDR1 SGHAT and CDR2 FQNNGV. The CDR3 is CASSLEGTDSDTQYF. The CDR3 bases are TGTGCCAGCAGCTTAGAGGGGACAGACTCAGATACGCAGTATTTT.

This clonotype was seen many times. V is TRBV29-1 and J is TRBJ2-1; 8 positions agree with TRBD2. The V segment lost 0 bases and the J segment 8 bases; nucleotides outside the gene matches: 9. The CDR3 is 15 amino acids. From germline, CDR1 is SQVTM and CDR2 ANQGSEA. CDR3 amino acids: CSVEDQLAERDEQFF. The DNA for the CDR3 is TGCAGCGTTGAAGATCAACTAGCGGAAAGGGATGAGCAGTTCTTC.

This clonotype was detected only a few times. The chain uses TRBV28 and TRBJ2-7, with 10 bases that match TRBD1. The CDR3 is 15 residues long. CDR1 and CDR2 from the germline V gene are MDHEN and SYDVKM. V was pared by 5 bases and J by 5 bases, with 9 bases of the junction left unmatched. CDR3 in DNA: TGTGCCAGCAGTAAGGAAAGGGACAGGGGCAACGAGCAGTACTTC. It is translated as CASSKERDRGNEQYF.

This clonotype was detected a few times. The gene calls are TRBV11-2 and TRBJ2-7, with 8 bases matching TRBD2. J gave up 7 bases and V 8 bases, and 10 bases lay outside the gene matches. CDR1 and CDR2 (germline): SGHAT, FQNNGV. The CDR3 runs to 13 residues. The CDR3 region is CASGGLAGTEQYF. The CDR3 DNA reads TGTGCCAGCGGCGGTCTAGCGGGTACGGAGCAGTACTTC.

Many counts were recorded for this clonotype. DNA for the CDR3: TGTGCCAGCAGCCAAGGGACAGCTGGGTCTCAGCCCCAGCATTTT. Its protein product is CASSQGTAGSQPQHF. The chain combines TRBV3-1 with TRBJ1-5, with a possible D match to TRBD1 (6 bases). Germline V lookup: CDR1 LGHDT, CDR2 YNNKEL (reference sequence). Trimming stripped 1 base from V and 6 bases from J, with 13 bases between. CDR3 length: 15 residues.

The CDR3 nucleotides read TGCGCCAGCAGCGCAGGGGATCCCTACGAGCAGTACTTC. Its translation: CASSAGDPYEQYF. The V call is TRBV10-1, the J call TRBJ2-7; D might be TRBD1 (6 bases). This CDR3 comprises 13 residues. V was cut by 6 bases and J by 2 bases, with 11 bases left in between. The germline V gene has CDR1 WNHNN and CDR2 SYGVQD (reference sequence).

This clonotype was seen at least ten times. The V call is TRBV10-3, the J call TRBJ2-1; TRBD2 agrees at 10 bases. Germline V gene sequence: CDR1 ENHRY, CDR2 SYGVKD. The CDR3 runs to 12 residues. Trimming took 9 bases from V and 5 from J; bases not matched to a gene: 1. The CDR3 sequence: CAIGLADNEQFF. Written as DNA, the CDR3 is TGTGCCATAGGACTAGCGGACAATGAGCAGTTCTTC.

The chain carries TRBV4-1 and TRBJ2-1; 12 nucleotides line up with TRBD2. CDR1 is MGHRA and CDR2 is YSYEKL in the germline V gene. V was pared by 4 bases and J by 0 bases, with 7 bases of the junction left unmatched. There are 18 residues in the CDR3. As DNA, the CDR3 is TGCGCCAGCAGCCCGGGACTAGCGGGTAGAAGCTCCTACAATGAGCAGTTCTTC. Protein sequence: CASSPGLAGRSSYNEQFF.

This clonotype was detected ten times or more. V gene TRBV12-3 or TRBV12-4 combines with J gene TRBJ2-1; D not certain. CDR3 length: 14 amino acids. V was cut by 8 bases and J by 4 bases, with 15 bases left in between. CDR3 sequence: CASALAALYNEQFF. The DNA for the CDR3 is TGTGCCAGCGCTTTGGCAGCTCTGTACAATGAGCAGTTCTTC.

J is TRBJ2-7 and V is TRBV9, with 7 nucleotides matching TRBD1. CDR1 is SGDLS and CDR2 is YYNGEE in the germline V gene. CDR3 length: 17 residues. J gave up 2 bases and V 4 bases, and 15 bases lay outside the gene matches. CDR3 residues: CASSQGRQGEIAYEQYF. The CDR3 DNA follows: TGTGCCAGCAGCCAGGGACGGCAGGGGGAGATCGCCTACGAGCAGTACTTC. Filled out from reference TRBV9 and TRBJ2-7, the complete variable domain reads DSGVTQTPKHLITATGQRVTLRCSPRSGDLSVYWYQQSLDQGLQFLIQYYNGEERAKGNILERFSAQQFPDLHSELNLSSLELGDSALYFCASSQGRQGEIAYEQYFGPGTRLTVT.

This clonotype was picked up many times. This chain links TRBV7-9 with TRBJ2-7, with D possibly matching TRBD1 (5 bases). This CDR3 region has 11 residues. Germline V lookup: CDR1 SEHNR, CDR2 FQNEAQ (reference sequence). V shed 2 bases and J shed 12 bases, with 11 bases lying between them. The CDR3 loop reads CASSLTGTRYF. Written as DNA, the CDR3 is TGTGCCAGCAGCTTAACAGGAACCCGGTACTTC. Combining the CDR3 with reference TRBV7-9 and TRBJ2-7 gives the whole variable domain DTGVSQNPRHKITKRGQNVTFRCDPISEHNRLYWYRQTLGQGPEFLTYFQNEAQLEKSRLLSDRFSAERPKGSFSTLEIQRTEQGDSAMYLCASSLTGTRYFGPGTRLTVT.

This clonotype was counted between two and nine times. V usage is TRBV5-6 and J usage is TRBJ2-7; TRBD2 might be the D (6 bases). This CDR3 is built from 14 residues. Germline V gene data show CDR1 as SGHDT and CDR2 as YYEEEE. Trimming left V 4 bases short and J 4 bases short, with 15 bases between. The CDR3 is CASSMIMEGYEQYF. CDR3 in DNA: TGTGCCAGCAGCATGATTATGGAGGGGTACGAGCAGTACTTC.

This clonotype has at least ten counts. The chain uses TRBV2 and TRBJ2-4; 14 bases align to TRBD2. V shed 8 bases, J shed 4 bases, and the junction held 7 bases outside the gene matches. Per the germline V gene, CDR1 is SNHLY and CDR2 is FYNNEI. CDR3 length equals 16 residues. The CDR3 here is CASRRGLAGEKNIQYF. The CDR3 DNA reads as TGTGCCAGCCGAAGGGGACTAGCGGGGGAAAAAAACATTCAGTACTTC.

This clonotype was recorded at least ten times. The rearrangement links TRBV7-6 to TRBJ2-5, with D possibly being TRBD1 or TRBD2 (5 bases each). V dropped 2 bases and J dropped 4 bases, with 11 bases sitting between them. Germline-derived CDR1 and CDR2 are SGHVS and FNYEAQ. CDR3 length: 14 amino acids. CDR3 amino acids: CASSLKRGRETQYF. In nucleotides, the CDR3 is TGTGCCAGCAGCTTAAAGAGGGGCCGAGAGACCCAGTACTTC.

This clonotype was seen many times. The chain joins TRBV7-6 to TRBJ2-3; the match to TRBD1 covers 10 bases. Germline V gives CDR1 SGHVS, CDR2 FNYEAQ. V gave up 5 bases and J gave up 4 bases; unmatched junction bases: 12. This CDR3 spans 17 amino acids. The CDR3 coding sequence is TGTGCCAGCAGCCTCTGGACAGGGGGAGAAATTCCAGATACGCAGTATTTT. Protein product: CASSLWTGGEIPDTQYF.

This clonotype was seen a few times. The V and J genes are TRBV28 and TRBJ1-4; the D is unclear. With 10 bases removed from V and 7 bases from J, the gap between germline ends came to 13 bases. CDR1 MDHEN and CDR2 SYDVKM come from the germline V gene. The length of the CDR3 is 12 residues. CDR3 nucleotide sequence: TGTGCCACCTGCACAGATCCTGAAAAACTGTTTTTT. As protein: CATCTDPEKLFF. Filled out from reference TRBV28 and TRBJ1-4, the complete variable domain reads DVKVTQSSRYLVKRTGEKVFLECVQDMDHENMFWYRQDPGLGLRLIYFSYDVKMKEKGDIPEGYSVSREKKERFSLILESASTNQTSMYLCATCTDPEKLFFGSGTQLSVL.

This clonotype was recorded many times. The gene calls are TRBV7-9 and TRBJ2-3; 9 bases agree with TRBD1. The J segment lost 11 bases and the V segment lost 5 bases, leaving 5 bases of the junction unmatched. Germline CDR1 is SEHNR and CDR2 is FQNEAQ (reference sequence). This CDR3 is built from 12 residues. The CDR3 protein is CASSAGQGMQYF. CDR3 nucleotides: TGTGCCAGCAGCGCCGGACAGGGGATGCAGTATTTT.

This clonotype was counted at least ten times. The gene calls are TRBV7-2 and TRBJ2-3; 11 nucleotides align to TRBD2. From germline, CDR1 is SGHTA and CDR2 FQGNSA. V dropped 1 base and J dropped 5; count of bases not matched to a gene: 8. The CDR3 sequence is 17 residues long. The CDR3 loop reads CASSLVSTSGTQDTQYF. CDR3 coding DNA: TGTGCCAGCAGCTTAGTATCGACTAGCGGGACGCAAGATACGCAGTATTTT. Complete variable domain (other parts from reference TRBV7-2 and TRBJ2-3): GAGVSQSPSNKVTEKGKDVELRCDPISGHTALYWYRQSLGQGLEFLIYFQGNSAPDKSGLPSDRFSAERTGGSVSTLTIQRTQQEDSAVYLCASSLVSTSGTQDTQYFGPGTRLTVL.